This entry concerns a single T cell receptor beta chain. The data are from a study of control samples from healthy donors and cancer patients. The trim removed 0 bases at V and 0 bases at J, leaving 15 bases unmatched. Germline V CDR1 and CDR2: MGHRA, YSYEKL. The CDR3 runs 20 residues. Produced via immunoSEQ multiplex PCR; TCRdb's table is partial and in-frame only. The data hold 150,000 or so clones, with about 90% observed a single time. Material for sequencing was blood. The receptor was derived from a man aged 18 to 29 in good health. The gene calls are TRBV4-1 and TRBJ2-3; 7 nucleotides agree with TRBD1. CDR3 sequence (DNA): TGCGCCAGCAGCCAAGAGCTTGAGGGGGCCCTGGGGGCTAGCACAGATACGCAGTATTTT. Its translation is CASSQELEGALGASTDTQYF.